This T cell receptor beta chain was sequenced in a study of shared clonotypes between healthy human individuals. For the study at large: Three plates were used per donor for CD4 naive, three for CD4 memory, two for CD8 naive and one for CD8 memory.

Recent acute infections and vaccinations were absent in the healthy HIV-negative adult donors. A CD45RA-negative memory subset and a CD45RA+ naive subset were separated from the CD4+ cells. With 0 bases removed from V and 2 bases from J, the gap between germline ends came to 15 bases. CDR1 SGHRS and CDR2 YFSETQ come from the germline V gene. This CDR3 spans 16 amino acids. Assay: immunoSEQ multiplex PCR; the TCRdb copy retains only in-frame clones and omits some. The repertoire holds around 940,000 clones, with 60% to 85% as singletons. The rearrangement joins TRBV5-1 to TRBJ2-7; D is perhaps TRBD1 (5 bases). The sample taken for sequencing was memory CD4+ T cells sorted from blood. Described subset: CD45RA-negative fraction. The origin of this receptor is a man between 18 and 29 years old in good health. The CDR3 region has the DNA TGCGCCAGCAGCTTGGCCCCAGACAAAGGGGCCTACGAGCAGTACTTC. It specifies CASSLAPDKGAYEQYF.